The 24 T cell receptor beta chains below come from one sample, sequenced in a study of blood T cells in healthy people across ages. Primed by a sample-barcoded 5' primer and a J-beta primer mix, a second PCR proceeded for about 6 to 12 cycles. TCRdb redid the calling of the 5' RACE reads with MiXCR, one entry per CDR3 protein. The sample shows around 710,000 distinct CDR3 sequences, roughly 45% of them seen only once. Sequencing used blood. These receptor sequences come from a woman aged 55-69 years in good health.

The chain links TRBV6-6 to TRBJ1-5; the D is unclear. This CDR3 spans 15 amino acids. V dropped 6 bases and J dropped 2 bases, with 14 bases sitting between them. Germline CDR1 and CDR2: MNHNY and SVGAGI (reference sequence). The CDR3 sequence is CASSRDIEGNQPQHF. The CDR3 region has the DNA TGTGCCAGCAGCCGTGATATCGAGGGCAATCAGCCCCAGCATTTT.

The rearrangement joins TRBV20-1 to TRBJ1-2; D is perhaps TRBD1 (6 bases). V was shortened by 8 bases and J by 3 bases, with 19 bases between the two germline ends. The CDR3 is made up of 14 amino acids. Germline assignment: CDR1 DFQATT and CDR2 SNEGSKA (reference sequence). CDR3 residues: CSPRGGRGDYGYTF. CDR3 in DNA: TGCAGTCCCAGAGGTGGCAGGGGAGACTATGGCTACACCTTC.

The CDR3 coding sequence is TGCAGTGCTAGAGCCCCGGGACTAGCGGGAGGGAGGGTCTACAATGAGCAGTTCTTC. Protein sequence: CSARAPGLAGGRVYNEQFF. This chain connects TRBV20-1 to TRBJ2-1, with 16 bases identical to TRBD2. J was trimmed by 3 bases and V by 1 base; bases with no gene match: 9. The CDR3 extends over 19 amino acids. Germline V gene data show CDR1 as DFQATT and CDR2 as SNEGSKA (reference sequence).

This chain uses TRBV2 with TRBJ1-1, with D hard to call. This CDR3 region has 15 residues. V was pared by 6 bases and J by 0 bases, with 14 bases between. Germline CDR1 is SNHLY and CDR2 is FYNNEI. In DNA form, the CDR3 reads TGTGCCAGCAGGAAGCCGGTACCGCTGAACACTGAAGCTTTCTTT. Protein sequence: CASRKPVPLNTEAFF.

This clonotype has just a few counts. The chain couples TRBV7-2 to TRBJ2-7, with TRBD2 identical over 10 bases. The CDR3 contains 18 residues. Trimming took 5 bases from V and 1 from J; bases not matched to a gene: 14. The germline V gene encodes CDR1 SGHTA and CDR2 FQGNSA. The CDR3, as DNA: TGTGCCAGCAGCGACAGACTAGCGGGTTGGACCGATTCCTACGAGCAGTACTTC. Translation: CASSDRLAGWTDSYEQYF.

The V gene is TRBV20-1, the J gene TRBJ1-1; no clear D. The CDR3 totals 14 residues. Trimming left V 1 base short and J 7 bases short, with 16 bases between. Germline V lookup: CDR1 DFQATT, CDR2 SNEGSKA (reference sequence). CDR3 bases: TGCAGTGCTAGAGTATCCGACCGGCTGGGTGAAGCTTTCTTT. It yields the protein CSARVSDRLGEAFF.

The chain combines TRBV9 with TRBJ1-6, with a weak D call TRBD1 (6 bases). The CDR3 runs 15 residues. Per the germline V gene, CDR1 is SGDLS and CDR2 is YYNGEE. V was shortened by 4 bases and J by 5 bases, with 13 bases between the two germline ends. CDR3 sequence reads: CASSPQGWDNSPLHF. In DNA, the CDR3 is TGTGCCAGCAGCCCCCAGGGGTGGGATAATTCACCCCTCCACTTT.

In the case of this clonotype: This could be a read error, since a much larger clone is one nucleotide away. V is TRBV10-3 and J is TRBJ2-7; D is perhaps TRBD2 (5 bases). The DNA matches TRBJ2-5 better at its end, which makes the J call doubtful. This CDR3 spans 15 amino acids. Germline V CDR1 and CDR2: ENHRY, SYGVKD. The CDR3, as DNA: TGTGCCATCAACACGGGAACCAAATTTGAGGAGACCCAGTACTTC. It translates to CAINTGTKFEETQYF.

This clonotype has a count of ten or more. The chain couples TRBV7-2 to TRBJ2-7, with 8 bases matching TRBD2. The CDR3 has 15 amino acids. J lost 1 base, V lost 5 bases, and 7 bases had no gene match. Germline CDR1 is SGHTA and CDR2 is FQGNSA. For the CDR3, the DNA is TGTGCCAGCAGCCCAAAAAGCGGGGGATCCTACGAGCAGTACTTC. This sequence encodes CASSPKSGGSYEQYF.

The chain joins TRBV27 to TRBJ2-1; D is unclear. The J call is uncertain, as TRBJ2-7 better fits the DNA end. This CDR3 spans 14 amino acids. Per germline, CDR1 MNHEY and CDR2 SMNVEV (reference sequence). The CDR3 here is CASSLSWHYNEQYF. The CDR3 coding sequence is TGTGCCAGCAGTTTATCGTGGCACTACAATGAGCAGTACTTC.

The table lists this clonotype with many counts. This chain connects TRBV6-2 or TRBV6-3 to TRBJ2-1, with D hard to call. This CDR3 contains 12 residues. Trimming shortened V by 4 bases and J by 3 bases, and 4 bases separated the two germline ends. Per germline, CDR1 MNHEY and CDR2 SVGEGT. CDR3 DNA: TGTGCCAGCAGTTGGAACTACAATGAGCAGTTCTTC. This codes for CASSWNYNEQFF.

The table lists this clonotype with many counts. The rearrangement links TRBV7-3 to TRBJ1-2; 10 bases match TRBD1. The junction had 6 bases not matched to a gene; V was cut back by 5 bases and J by 3 bases. The CDR3 length is 15 residues. Looked up from germline, CDR1 is SGHTA and CDR2 is FQGTGA. The CDR3 sequence: CASSETGGWDYGYTF. Here the CDR3 DNA reads TGTGCCAGCAGCGAGACAGGGGGCTGGGACTATGGCTACACCTTC.

This clonotype appeared many times. The chain is built from TRBV4-2 and TRBJ2-5, with a weak D call TRBD2 (6 bases). Trimming stripped 11 bases from V and 2 bases from J, with 21 bases between. CDR1 is LGHNA and CDR2 is YNFKEQ in the germline V gene. The CDR3 sequence is 15 residues long. The CDR3 here is CAAGRRGGLQETQYF. The CDR3 DNA reads as TGTGCCGCCGGGCGAAGAGGCGGACTACAAGAGACCCAGTACTTC.

The chain combines TRBV2 with TRBJ2-1; 7 bases are a match to TRBD2. After removal of 7 bases from V and 5 bases from J, the junction contained 20 bases not matched to a gene. CDR3 length: 18 amino acids. CDR1 is SNHLY, CDR2 FYNNEI, per germline. The CDR3 is CASTSPFGGASGDNEQFF. The CDR3 DNA is TGTGCCAGCACCTCACCGTTCGGAGGGGCTAGCGGAGACAATGAGCAGTTCTTC.

V gene TRBV7-2 combines with J gene TRBJ2-5; 7 bases match TRBD1. With V trimmed by 2 bases and J by 0 bases, 3 bases remained unmatched. The CDR3 is made up of 15 amino acids. CDR1 is SGHTA and CDR2 is FQGNSA in the germline V gene. DNA for the CDR3: TGTGCCAGCAGCTTAATCGGGACAGACCAAGAGACCCAGTACTTC. Translated, it gives CASSLIGTDQETQYF.

This clonotype was counted between two and nine times. This chain uses TRBV4-1 with TRBJ2-4; D is unclear. Germline V gene data show CDR1 as MGHRA and CDR2 as YSYEKL. CDR3 length equals 13 residues. Trimming took 0 bases from V and 15 from J, leaving 15 bases between them. The DNA of the CDR3 is TGCGCCAGCAGCCAAGAACGAGATCGCACCCGGTACTTC. The encoded protein is CASSQERDRTRYF.

This chain connects TRBV7-9 to TRBJ2-7; D gene ambiguous. The CDR3 contains 16 residues. The germline CDR1 and CDR2 sequences are SEHNR and FQNEAQ (reference sequence). V was cut by 0 bases and J by 2 bases, with 14 bases left in between. This chain's CDR3 is CASSLASDTFAYEQYF. CDR3 nucleotide sequence: TGTGCCAGCAGCTTAGCCTCTGACACTTTTGCCTACGAGCAGTACTTC.

V and J are TRBV20-1 and TRBJ1-5; D is possibly TRBD1 (6 bases). Per the germline V gene, CDR1 is DFQATT and CDR2 is SNEGSKA (reference sequence). CDR3 size: 16 residues. The V and J ends lost 0 bases and 6 bases respectively, with 18 bases between them. This CDR3 reads CSARDMGGVSGQPQHF. CDR3 bases: TGCAGTGCTAGAGATATGGGGGGCGTTTCGGGTCAGCCCCAGCATTTT.

The gene calls are TRBV7-6 and TRBJ2-2; 9 bases map to TRBD2. The CDR3 extends over 15 amino acids. After removal of 2 bases from V and 3 bases from J, the junction contained 1 base not matched to a gene. Looked up from germline, CDR1 is SGHVS and CDR2 is FNYEAQ. The CDR3 region is CASSLLAGDTGELFF. CDR3 nucleotide sequence: TGTGCCAGCAGCTTATTAGCGGGAGACACCGGGGAGCTGTTTTTT. The full variable domain, completed using reference TRBV7-6 and TRBJ2-2, is GAGVSQSPRYKVTKRGQDVALRCDPISGHVSLYWYRQALGQGPEFLTYFNYEAQQDKSGLPNDRFSAERPEGSISTLTIQRTEQRDSAMYRCASSLLAGDTGELFFGEGSRLTVL.

This clonotype came up many times. The genes are TRBV7-8 and TRBJ2-7, with 13 nucleotides matching TRBD2. Losses at the gene ends were 6 bases for V and 6 bases for J; bases not matched to a gene: 8. Germline loops: CDR1 SGHVS, CDR2 FQNEAQ. The CDR3 extends over 15 amino acids. The CDR3 coding sequence is TGTGCCAGCAGTTCCCGGACTAGCGGGAGCGGCGAGCAGTACTTC. This codes for CASSSRTSGSGEQYF.

The V call is TRBV9, the J call TRBJ1-2; no definite D call. CDR1 and CDR2 (germline): SGDLS, YYNGEE. V lost 0 bases and J lost 1, with 10 bases in between. The CDR3 has 15 amino acids. DNA for the CDR3: TGTGCCAGCAGCGTAGACAGCCGAATTAACTATGGCTACACCTTC. It is translated as CASSVDSRINYGYTF.

As concerns this clonotype: Germline is not matched at one junction end, which may reflect a read error. The chain joins TRBV7-8 to TRBJ2-6; 9 bases align to TRBD2. This CDR3 has 18 amino acids. CDR1 is SGHVS and CDR2 is FQNEAQ in the germline V gene. The CDR3 DNA is TGTGCCAGCAGCTTGAGGCTAGCGGGGATCTCTGGGGCCGACGTCCTGACTTTC. This sequence encodes CASSLRLAGISGADVLTF.

The chain carries TRBV20-1 and TRBJ2-7; D not certain. Per the germline V gene, CDR1 is DFQATT and CDR2 is SNEGSKA (reference sequence). Trimming removed 0 bases from V and 2 bases from J, with 8 bases in between. This CDR3 comprises 13 residues. The CDR3 region is CSARDYRAYEQYF. The CDR3 DNA sequence: TGCAGTGCTAGAGATTATAGGGCCTACGAGCAGTACTTC.

The chain uses TRBV19 and TRBJ2-7; unclear D gene. Germline V gene data show CDR1 as LNHDA and CDR2 as SQIVND (reference sequence). The CDR3 length is 9 residues. Trimming cost V 9 bases and J 3 bases, with 3 bases left between them. This CDR3 is CASDYEQYF. CDR3 nucleotide sequence: TGTGCCAGCGACTACGAGCAGTACTTC.